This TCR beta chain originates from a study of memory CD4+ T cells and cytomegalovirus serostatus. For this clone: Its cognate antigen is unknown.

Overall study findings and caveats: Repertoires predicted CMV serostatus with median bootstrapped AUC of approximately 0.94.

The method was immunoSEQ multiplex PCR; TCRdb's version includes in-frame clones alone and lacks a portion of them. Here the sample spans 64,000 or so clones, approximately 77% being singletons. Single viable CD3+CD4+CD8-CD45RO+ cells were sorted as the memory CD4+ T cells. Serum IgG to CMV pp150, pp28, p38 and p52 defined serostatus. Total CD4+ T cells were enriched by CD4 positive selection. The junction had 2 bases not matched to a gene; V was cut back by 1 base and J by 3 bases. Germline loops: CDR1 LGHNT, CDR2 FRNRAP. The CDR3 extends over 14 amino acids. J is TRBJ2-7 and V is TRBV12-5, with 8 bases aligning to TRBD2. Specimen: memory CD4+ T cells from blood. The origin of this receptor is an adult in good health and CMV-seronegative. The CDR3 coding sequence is TGTGCTAGTGGTTTGGCCGGGGGGGGCTACGAGCAGTACTTC. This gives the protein CASGLAGGGYEQYF.